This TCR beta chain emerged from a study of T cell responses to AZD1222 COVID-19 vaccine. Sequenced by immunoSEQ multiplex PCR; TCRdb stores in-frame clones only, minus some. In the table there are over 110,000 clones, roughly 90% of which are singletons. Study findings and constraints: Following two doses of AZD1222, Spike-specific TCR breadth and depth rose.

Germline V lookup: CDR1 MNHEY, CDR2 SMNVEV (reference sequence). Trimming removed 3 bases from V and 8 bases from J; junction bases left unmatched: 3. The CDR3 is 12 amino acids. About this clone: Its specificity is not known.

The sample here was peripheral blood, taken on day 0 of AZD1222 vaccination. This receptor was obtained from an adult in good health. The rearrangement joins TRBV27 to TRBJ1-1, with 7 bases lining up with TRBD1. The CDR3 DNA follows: TGTGCCAGCAGTTTCCAGGGGGGGGAAGCTTTCTTT. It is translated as CASSFQGGEAFF.